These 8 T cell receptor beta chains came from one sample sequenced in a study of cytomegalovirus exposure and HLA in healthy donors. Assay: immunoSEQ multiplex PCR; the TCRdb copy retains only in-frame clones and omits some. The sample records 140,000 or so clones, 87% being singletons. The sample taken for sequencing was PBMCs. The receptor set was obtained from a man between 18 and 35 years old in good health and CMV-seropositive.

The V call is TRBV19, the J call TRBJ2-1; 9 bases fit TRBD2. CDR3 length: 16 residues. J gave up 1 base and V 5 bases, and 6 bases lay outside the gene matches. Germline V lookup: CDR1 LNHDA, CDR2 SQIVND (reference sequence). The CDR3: CASSSLAGVSYNEQFF. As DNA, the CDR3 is TGTGCCAGTAGTTCCTTAGCGGGGGTGTCCTACAATGAGCAGTTCTTC.

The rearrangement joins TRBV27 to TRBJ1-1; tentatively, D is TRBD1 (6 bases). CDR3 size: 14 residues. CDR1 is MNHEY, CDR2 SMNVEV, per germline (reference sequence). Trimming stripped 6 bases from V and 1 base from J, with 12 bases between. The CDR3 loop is CASRLRGANTEAFF. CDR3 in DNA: TGTGCCAGCAGATTACGGGGGGCGAACACTGAAGCTTTCTTT.

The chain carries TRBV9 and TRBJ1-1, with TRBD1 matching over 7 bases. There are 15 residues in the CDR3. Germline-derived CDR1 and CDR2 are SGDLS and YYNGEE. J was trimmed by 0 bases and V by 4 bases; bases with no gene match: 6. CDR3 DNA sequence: TGTGCCAGCAGCCCAAGGGACAGAATGAACACTGAAGCTTTCTTT. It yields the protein CASSPRDRMNTEAFF.

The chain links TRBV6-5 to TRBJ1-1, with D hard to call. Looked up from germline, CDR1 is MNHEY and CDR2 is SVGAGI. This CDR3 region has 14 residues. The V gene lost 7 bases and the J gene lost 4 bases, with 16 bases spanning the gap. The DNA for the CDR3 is TGTGCCAGCATACCGCTAGGAGGGTCCACTGAAGCTTTCTTT. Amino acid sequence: CASIPLGGSTEAFF.

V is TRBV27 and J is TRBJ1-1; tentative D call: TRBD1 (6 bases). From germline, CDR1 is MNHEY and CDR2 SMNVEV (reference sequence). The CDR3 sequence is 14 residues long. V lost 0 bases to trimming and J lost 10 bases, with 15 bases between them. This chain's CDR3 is CASSLSPSAGAAFF. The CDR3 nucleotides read TGTGCCAGCAGTTTATCGCCCTCCGCGGGGGCAGCTTTCTTT.

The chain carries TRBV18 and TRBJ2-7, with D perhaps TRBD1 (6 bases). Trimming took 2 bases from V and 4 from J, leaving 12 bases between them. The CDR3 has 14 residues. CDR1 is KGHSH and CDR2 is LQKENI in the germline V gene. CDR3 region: CASSPYGQSYEQYF. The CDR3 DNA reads TGTGCCAGCTCACCATACGGACAGAGTTACGAGCAGTACTTC.

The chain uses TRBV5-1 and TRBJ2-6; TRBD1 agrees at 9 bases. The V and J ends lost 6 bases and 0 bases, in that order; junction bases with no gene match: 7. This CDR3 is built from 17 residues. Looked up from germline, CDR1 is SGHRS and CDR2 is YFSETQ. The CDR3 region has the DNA TGCGCCAGCAACCCGACAGGGGGTTTCTCTGGGGCCAACGTCCTGACTTTC. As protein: CASNPTGGFSGANVLTF.

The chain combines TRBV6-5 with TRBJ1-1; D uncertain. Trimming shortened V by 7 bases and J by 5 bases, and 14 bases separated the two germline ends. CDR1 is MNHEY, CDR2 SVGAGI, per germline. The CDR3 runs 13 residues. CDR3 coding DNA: TGTGCCAGCAAATTTATCCCGGGGACTGAAGCTTTCTTT. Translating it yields CASKFIPGTEAFF.